What follows are 22 T cell receptor beta chains derived from one specimen sequenced in a study of cytomegalovirus exposure and HLA in healthy donors. The PCR employed 60 Vbeta primers together with 13 Jbeta primers. The table came from immunoSEQ multiplex PCR; TCRdb's copy has only in-frame clones and leaves some out. The profile shows 300,000 or so clones, about 83% of them singletons. Material for sequencing was PBMCs. The receptors shown here come from a woman aged 40 to 55 in good health and CMV-seropositive.

The chain joins TRBV5-1 to TRBJ2-1, with 12 positions matching TRBD2. J gave up 3 bases and V 4 bases, and 11 bases lay outside the gene matches. There are 18 residues in the CDR3. Germline V CDR1 and CDR2: SGHRS, YFSETQ. The CDR3 sequence is CASSMGPGLAGDYNEQFF. The CDR3 coding sequence is TGCGCCAGCAGCATGGGTCCGGGACTAGCGGGTGACTACAATGAGCAGTTCTTC.

V gene TRBV19 combines with J gene TRBJ1-5, with D possibly TRBD1 on 6 matching bases. CDR3 length: 14 residues. The V end lost 11 bases, the J end lost 5 bases, and 19 bases lay between the germline ends. Germline V gene lookup returns CDR1 LNHDA and CDR2 SQIVND (reference sequence). The CDR3: CASRERGGYQPQHF. CDR3 nucleotide sequence: TGTGCCTCAAGGGAGAGGGGGGGATATCAGCCCCAGCATTTT.

The J gene is TRBJ1-2, the V gene TRBV7-9; D might be TRBD1 (5 bases). The CDR3 sequence is 15 residues long. The germline gives CDR1 SEHNR, CDR2 FQNEAQ (reference sequence). Between the trimmed V and J ends, which lost 0 bases and 8 bases, there was a span of 16 bases. The CDR3 DNA is TGTGCCAGCAGCTTAGCGCGACAGCCAACTATCGGCTACACCTTC. This translates into CASSLARQPTIGYTF.

The chain joins TRBV30 to TRBJ1-5, with D perhaps TRBD1 (5 bases). Germline V gene data show CDR1 as GTSNPN and CDR2 as SVGIG (reference sequence). This CDR3 is 13 amino acids long. V shed 2 bases and J shed 4 bases, with 9 bases lying between them. The CDR3 reads CAWSIQGNQPQHF. The CDR3 DNA reads TGTGCCTGGAGTATTCAGGGAAATCAGCCCCAGCATTTT. The full variable domain, in which reference TRBV30 and TRBJ1-5 provide the parts outside the CDR3, is SQTIHQWPATLVQPVGSPLSLECTVEGTSNPNLYWYRQAAGRGLQLLFYSVGIGQISSEVPQNLSASRPQDRQFILSSKKLLLSDSGFYLCAWSIQGNQPQHFGDGTRLSIL.

V usage is TRBV10-3 and J usage is TRBJ2-2, with D possibly being TRBD1 (6 bases). Germline lookup yields CDR1 ENHRY and CDR2 SYGVKD. The CDR3 covers 14 residues. Trimming stripped 1 base from V and 5 bases from J, with 8 bases between. This CDR3 is CAISELQGTGELFF. CDR3 nucleotide sequence: TGTGCCATCAGTGAGTTACAGGGAACCGGGGAGCTGTTTTTT.

The gene calls are TRBV6-5 and TRBJ1-5; 9 bases line up with TRBD1. The junction had 3 bases not matched to a gene; V was cut back by 5 bases and J by 4 bases. The CDR3 sequence is 14 residues long. Looked up from germline, CDR1 is MNHEY and CDR2 is SVGAGI. CDR3 DNA: TGTGCCAGCAGTGGGGACAGGGAAAATCAGCCCCAGCATTTT. It specifies CASSGDRENQPQHF.

This chain links TRBV9 with TRBJ1-2; possible D gene TRBD1, 5 bases. With 1 base removed from V and 3 bases from J, the gap between germline ends came to 10 bases. CDR1 SGDLS and CDR2 YYNGEE come from the germline V gene. The CDR3 runs 14 residues. The CDR3 coding sequence is TGTGCCAGCAGCGTATTCGACAGCCACTATGGCTACACCTTC. Translation gives CASSVFDSHYGYTF.

About this clone itself: The identical CDR3 is also encoded by other nucleotide sequences in the sample. The rearrangement joins TRBV9 to TRBJ2-7, with a possible D match to TRBD2 (5 bases). The germline gives CDR1 SGDLS, CDR2 YYNGEE. Trimming removed 0 bases from V and 1 base from J, with 8 bases in between. CDR3 size: 14 residues. The CDR3 spells CASSVDGGSYEQYF. The CDR3 nucleotides read TGTGCCAGCAGCGTAGACGGCGGGTCCTACGAGCAGTACTTC. Full variable domain (outside the CDR3, taken from reference TRBV9 and TRBJ2-7): DSGVTQTPKHLITATGQRVTLRCSPRSGDLSVYWYQQSLDQGLQFLIQYYNGEERAKGNILERFSAQQFPDLHSELNLSSLELGDSALYFCASSVDGGSYEQYFGPGTRLTVT.

The chain has TRBV7-8 and TRBJ2-5; weak D call: TRBD2 (6 bases). Germline V gives CDR1 SGHVS, CDR2 FQNEAQ. V gave up 5 bases and J gave up 7 bases, with 26 bases separating them. The CDR3 sequence is 17 residues long. The CDR3 loop reads CASSLGRAGTLGGTQYF. CDR3 nucleotides: TGTGCCAGCAGCCTTGGTCGGGCAGGGACCCTCGGGGGGACCCAGTACTTC.

The CDR3 DNA follows: TGTGCCAGTAGTTCGTCCGAGGCCGTCAATCAGCCCCAGCATTTT. Amino acid sequence: CASSSSEAVNQPQHF. The rearrangement uses TRBV19 and TRBJ1-5; D gene unclear. This CDR3 comprises 15 residues. V gave up 5 bases and J gave up 3 bases, with 14 bases separating them. CDR1 LNHDA and CDR2 SQIVND come from the germline V gene (reference sequence).

This chain uses TRBV6-5 with TRBJ2-7; D is undetermined. CDR3 length: 15 amino acids. The germline V gene has CDR1 MNHEY and CDR2 SVGAGI. V was clipped by 5 bases and J by 0 bases, with 14 bases between them. Here the CDR3 reads CASSRSRESSYEQYF. In DNA, the CDR3 is TGTGCCAGCAGTAGATCCCGCGAGAGCTCCTACGAGCAGTACTTC.

CDR3 residues: CASSPDRGVTEAFF. The CDR3 bases are TGTGCCAGCAGCCCCGACAGGGGAGTCACTGAAGCTTTCTTT. The chain combines TRBV7-6 with TRBJ1-1, with TRBD1 matching 8 bases. Losses at the gene ends were 5 bases for V and 4 bases for J; bases not matched to a gene: 6. This CDR3 is 14 amino acids long. The germline V gene encodes CDR1 SGHVS and CDR2 FNYEAQ.

This clone was seen more than once but under ten times. This rearrangement joins TRBV4-3 to TRBJ2-7; maybe TRBD1 (6 bases). Trimming removed 5 bases at V and 4 bases at J, with 18 bases between. Germline V lookup: CDR1 LGHNA, CDR2 YSLEER. The CDR3 spans 15 residues. The CDR3 sequence is CASSVDSGQQYEQYF. The CDR3 DNA sequence: TGCGCCAGCAGCGTGGATTCGGGACAACAATACGAGCAGTACTTC.

This clone appeared a single time. V is TRBV2 and J is TRBJ2-1, with D maybe TRBD2 (5 bases). The length of the CDR3 is 16 residues. Germline V lookup: CDR1 SNHLY, CDR2 FYNNEI. Trimming took 8 bases from V and 1 from J, leaving 18 bases between them. For the CDR3, the DNA is TGTGCCAGCCTCGAAGACGGGATGGAGTCCTACAATGAGCAGTTCTTC. Encoded protein: CASLEDGMESYNEQFF.

The chain uses TRBV7-2 and TRBJ1-6; D remains unclear. Looked up from germline, CDR1 is SGHTA and CDR2 is FQGNSA. With 1 base removed from V and 10 bases from J, the gap between germline ends came to 17 bases. The CDR3 consists of 16 residues. The CDR3 here is CASSLGLRAAGSPLHF. The CDR3, as DNA: TGTGCCAGCAGCTTAGGTCTTCGGGCCGCGGGGTCACCCCTCCACTTT.

The chain couples TRBV30 to TRBJ2-3, with TRBD2 matching over 13 bases. Germline CDR1 is GTSNPN and CDR2 is SVGIG (reference sequence). CDR3 length: 16 amino acids. Trimming removed 3 bases from V and 2 bases from J; junction bases left unmatched: 5. As DNA, the CDR3 is TGTGCCTGGAGCCCGGGACTAGCGGGGCCCACAGATACGCAGTATTTT. Translating it yields CAWSPGLAGPTDTQYF.

A single count supports this clone. This chain connects TRBV7-8 to TRBJ1-5; D uncertain. This CDR3 spans 14 amino acids. The ends were cut back, 1 base at V and 3 bases at J, with 7 bases in the middle. Germline CDR1 is SGHVS and CDR2 is FQNEAQ. The CDR3, as DNA: TGTGCCAGCAGCTTAGGAGTTTTCAATCAGCCCCAGCATTTT. Translation: CASSLGVFNQPQHF.

This sequence joins TRBV10-2 and TRBJ2-7; 12 bases are shared with TRBD2. V lost 2 bases and J lost 4; bases outside the gene matches: 9. In germline, CDR1 is WSHSY, CDR2 SAAADI. There are 17 residues in the CDR3. CDR3 sequence: CASSEPQTSGSLYEQYF. In DNA form, the CDR3 reads TGCGCCAGCAGTGAGCCACAGACTAGCGGGAGTCTGTACGAGCAGTACTTC.

In this sample, this clone turned up a few times. V is TRBV28 and J is TRBJ1-5; D not resolved. V was pared by 7 bases and J by 6 bases, with 16 bases between. This CDR3 is 14 amino acids long. From germline, CDR1 is MDHEN and CDR2 SYDVKM. CDR3 in amino acids: CASTPPSGSQPQHF. The CDR3 coding sequence is TGTGCCAGCACCCCTCCGAGCGGAAGTCAGCCCCAGCATTTT.

The gene calls are TRBV6-6 and TRBJ2-1, with 7 positions matching TRBD2. V lost 11 bases and J lost 7; bases outside the gene matches: 14. Germline V gene lookup returns CDR1 MNHNY and CDR2 SVGAGI (reference sequence). The CDR3 is 14 amino acids. The CDR3 is CAGSLAVEGNEQFF. The CDR3 region has the DNA TGTGCCGGGAGCCTAGCGGTTGAGGGAAATGAGCAGTTCTTC.

CDR3: CSVTSGYNEQFF. In DNA form, the CDR3 reads TGCAGCGTTACTAGCGGATACAATGAGCAGTTCTTC. V gene TRBV29-1 combines with J gene TRBJ2-1; 8 nucleotides line up with TRBD2. The CDR3 has 12 residues. J lost 4 bases, V lost 5 bases, and 1 base had no gene match. CDR1 is SQVTM and CDR2 is ANQGSEA in the germline V gene.

V is TRBV27 and J is TRBJ2-1, with 7 bases that match TRBD2. This CDR3 has 15 amino acids. V was clipped by 5 bases and J by 3 bases; unmatched bases: 7. The germline gives CDR1 MNHEY, CDR2 SMNVEV (reference sequence). CDR3 sequence: CASSHGGELYNEQFF. The CDR3 DNA is TGTGCCAGCAGTCATGGGGGGGAGCTCTACAATGAGCAGTTCTTC.